A single sample gave rise to the 23 T cell receptor beta chains below, sequenced in a study of pediatric ulcerative colitis. Rectal tissue came from one to two pinch biopsies taken at colonoscopy. Measured with immunoSEQ multiplex PCR; TCRdb has only the in-frame clones, and not every one. The sample records about 37,000 clones, roughly four fifths being singletons. Sequencing was carried out using gut tissue. The receptors originated from a boy between 10 and 17 years old with severe ulcerative colitis.

The V and J genes are TRBV5-1 and TRBJ1-4, with D uncertain. Per germline, CDR1 SGHRS and CDR2 YFSETQ. CDR3 size: 15 residues. V was shortened by 4 bases and J by 12 bases, with 22 bases between the two germline ends. The CDR3, as DNA: TGCGCCAGCAGCCCCGACGGAGAGGGAAACCGACAACTGTTTTTT. Translated: CASSPDGEGNRQLFF.

The rearrangement links TRBV15 to TRBJ1-3; unclear D gene. Germline CDR1 is LNHNV and CDR2 is YYDKDF (reference sequence). This CDR3 spans 18 amino acids. Trimming removed 0 bases from V and 0 bases from J, with 15 bases in between. CDR3 residues: CATSRDGIVGISGNTIYF. CDR3 nucleotides: TGTGCCACCAGCAGAGATGGGATTGTAGGGATCTCTGGAAACACCATATATTTT.

The chain carries TRBV30 and TRBJ1-2; D unclear. Trimming shortened V by 5 bases and J by 0 bases, and 7 bases separated the two germline ends. This CDR3 has 12 amino acids. Germline values: CDR1 GTSNPN, CDR2 SVGIG (reference sequence). This CDR3 is CAWYGANYGYTF. DNA of the CDR3: TGTGCCTGGTATGGCGCTAACTATGGCTACACCTTC.

The rearrangement links TRBV5-1 to TRBJ1-1; a possible D gene is TRBD1 (5 bases). Germline CDR1 is SGHRS and CDR2 is YFSETQ. The CDR3 contains 15 residues. V was clipped by 7 bases and J by 0 bases, with 16 bases between them. CDR3 residues: CASSSFSGVNTEAFF. In DNA form, the CDR3 reads TGCGCCAGCTCATCTTTTTCGGGGGTGAACACTGAAGCTTTCTTT.

The CDR3 loop reads CASSLEAGPREKLFF. The CDR3 nucleotides read TGCGCCAGCAGCTTGGAGGCAGGCCCTAGGGAAAAACTGTTTTTT. The chain couples TRBV5-1 to TRBJ1-4, with D unresolved. Germline CDR1 and CDR2: SGHRS and YFSETQ. V shed 0 bases and J shed 8 bases, with 14 bases lying between them. CDR3 length: 15 amino acids.

J is TRBJ2-1 and V is TRBV7-3; no clear D. This CDR3 is 9 amino acids long. V lost 7 bases to trimming and J lost 8 bases, with 3 bases between them. CDR1 and CDR2 (germline): SGHTA, FQGTGA. The CDR3 region is CASTYEQFF. The CDR3 DNA follows: TGTGCCAGCACCTATGAGCAGTTCTTC.

The V and J genes are TRBV6-5 and TRBJ2-7, with 7 positions matching TRBD2. The length of the CDR3 is 15 residues. V shed 6 bases, J shed 2 bases, and the junction held 10 bases outside the gene matches. Germline V CDR1 and CDR2: MNHEY, SVGAGI. CDR3 sequence (DNA): TGTGCCAGCAGGAGGACTAGTGGGTGGACCTACGAGCAGTACTTC. Translation: CASRRTSGWTYEQYF.

The rearrangement uses TRBV14 and TRBJ2-2, with D possibly TRBD1 on 5 matching bases. The germline V and J ends were trimmed by 2 bases and 8 bases, with 9 bases remaining between them. The germline gives CDR1 SGHDN, CDR2 FVKESK. The CDR3 totals 13 residues. DNA of the CDR3: TGTGCCAGCAGCCAATCTGGGGCGGGGGAGCTGTTTTTT. Translation gives CASSQSGAGELFF.

The chain carries TRBV6-5 and TRBJ1-4; the D gene is possibly TRBD1 (5 bases). This CDR3 has 14 residues. With 3 bases removed from V and 8 bases from J, the gap between germline ends came to 13 bases. From germline, CDR1 is MNHEY and CDR2 SVGAGI. The CDR3 protein is CASSYVAGLEKLFF. In nucleotides, the CDR3 is TGTGCCAGCAGTTATGTGGCAGGGTTAGAAAAACTGTTTTTT.

This chain uses TRBV5-1 with TRBJ2-7; possible D gene TRBD1, 6 bases. V was trimmed by 5 bases and J by 7 bases, leaving 10 bases between them. The CDR3 contains 11 residues. Germline V gene data show CDR1 as SGHRS and CDR2 as YFSETQ. CDR3 nucleotide sequence: TGCGCCAGCAGTTTCGGACAGGAGCAGTACTTC. This encodes CASSFGQEQYF.

The chain is built from TRBV18 and TRBJ2-7, with TRBD1 identical over 8 bases. This CDR3 region has 15 residues. Looked up from germline, CDR1 is KGHSH and CDR2 is LQKENI. V was clipped by 2 bases and J by 2 bases; unmatched bases: 5. The CDR3 nucleotides are TGTGCCAGCTCACCAGGGACAGGATCGGCCTACGAGCAGTACTTC. The encoded protein is CASSPGTGSAYEQYF.

The rearrangement joins TRBV28 to TRBJ2-1; 7 bases match TRBD1. The V segment lost 5 bases and the J segment 3 bases; nucleotides outside the gene matches: 10. The CDR3 length is 16 residues. CDR1 MDHEN and CDR2 SYDVKM come from the germline V gene. CDR3 in DNA: TGTGCCAGCAGTATACGACAGGGATCTTACTACAATGAGCAGTTCTTC. As protein: CASSIRQGSYYNEQFF.

The chain combines TRBV9 with TRBJ1-2; 10 bases match TRBD1. This CDR3 region has 14 residues. The V gene's germline CDR1 is SGDLS and CDR2 YYNGEE. V dropped 3 bases and J dropped 8; count of bases not matched to a gene: 7. DNA for the CDR3: TGTGCCAGCAGCGAGAGACAGGGGGCGCGAGGCTACACCTTC. As protein: CASSERQGARGYTF.

The chain links TRBV19 to TRBJ1-2, with D unclear. V was pared by 5 bases and J by 3 bases, with 16 bases between. The CDR3 runs to 15 residues. The germline gives CDR1 LNHDA, CDR2 SQIVND (reference sequence). The CDR3, as DNA: TGTGCCAGTAGTGCCGGACCGCCTCTTGACTATGGCTACACCTTC. It yields the protein CASSAGPPLDYGYTF.

V gene TRBV30 combines with J gene TRBJ2-3; D is unclear. Looked up from germline, CDR1 is GTSNPN and CDR2 is SVGIG (reference sequence). V was cut by 2 bases and J by 6 bases, with 3 bases left in between. The CDR3 is made up of 10 amino acids. CDR3 DNA sequence: TGTGCCTGGAGTAGGGATACGCAGTATTTT. Amino acids: CAWSRDTQYF.

Only a few counts were recorded for this clone. The genes are TRBV19 and TRBJ1-1, with D possibly matching TRBD1 (5 bases). There are 14 residues in the CDR3. V shed 5 bases and J shed 4 bases, with 14 bases lying between them. CDR1 and CDR2 from the germline V gene are LNHDA and SQIVND (reference sequence). CDR3 sequence: CASSSGGTSTEAFF. CDR3 bases: TGTGCCAGTAGTTCCGGGGGAACGTCCACTGAAGCTTTCTTT.

The chain recombines TRBV29-1 with TRBJ1-1; possible D gene TRBD1, 5 bases. Germline V gives CDR1 SQVTM, CDR2 ANQGSEA. With 5 bases removed from V and 8 bases from J, the gap between germline ends came to 12 bases. The CDR3 runs to 11 residues. The CDR3 reads CSVRGTIEAFF. The CDR3 nucleotides are TGCAGCGTTCGGGGGACGATAGAAGCTTTCTTT. The complete variable domain, with remaining parts taken from reference TRBV29-1 and TRBJ1-1, reads SAVISQKPSRDICQRGTSLTIQCQVDSQVTMMFWYRQQPGQSLTLIATANQGSEATYESGFVIDKFPISRPNLTFSTLTVSNMSPEDSSIYLCSVRGTIEAFFGQGTRLTVV.

The chain combines TRBV11-2 with TRBJ2-7, with D possibly TRBD1 on 6 matching bases. Trimming left V 5 bases short and J 2 bases short, with 16 bases between. This CDR3 comprises 15 residues. The germline V gene has CDR1 SGHAT and CDR2 FQNNGV. The CDR3 nucleotides read TGTGCCAGCAGCAATTCCAGGACAGAGCCCTACGAGCAGTACTTC. Translated: CASSNSRTEPYEQYF.

The chain joins TRBV19 to TRBJ2-5, with D tentatively TRBD2 (5 bases). Germline CDR1 LNHDA, CDR2 SQIVND (reference sequence). This CDR3 has 11 amino acids. The V end lost 3 bases, the J end lost 7 bases, and 6 bases lay between the germline ends. The CDR3 DNA reads TGTGCCAGTAGTATGGCGGGGACCCAGTACTTC. This codes for CASSMAGTQYF. Full variable domain (rest looked up from reference TRBV19 and TRBJ2-5): DGGITQSPKYLFRKEGQNVTLSCEQNLNHDAMYWYRQDPGQGLRLIYYSQIVNDFQKGDIAEGYSVSREKKESFPLTVTSAQKNPTAFYLCASSMAGTQYFGPGTRLLVL.

The rearrangement links TRBV28 to TRBJ2-3; TRBD2 matches at 8 bases. CDR3 size: 18 residues. Germline CDR1 and CDR2: MDHEN and SYDVKM. The V segment lost 4 bases and the J segment 0 bases; nucleotides outside the gene matches: 12. CDR3 region: CASSSRKTGGSSTDTQYF. CDR3 sequence (DNA): TGTGCCAGCAGTTCCCGAAAAACGGGGGGGTCTAGCACAGATACGCAGTATTTT.

J is TRBJ2-7 and V is TRBV28, with D possibly TRBD2 on 6 matching bases. This CDR3 is built from 14 residues. In germline, CDR1 is MDHEN, CDR2 SYDVKM. The V end was cut by 6 bases, the J end by 5 bases, with 17 bases between. CDR3 sequence reads: CASSSADGGDEQYF. The CDR3 bases are TGTGCCAGCAGCTCCGCGGATGGAGGGGACGAGCAGTACTTC.

J is TRBJ2-3 and V is TRBV29-1; TRBD1 matches at 9 bases. Germline V gene data show CDR1 as SQVTM and CDR2 as ANQGSEA. The V segment lost 6 bases and the J segment 4 bases; nucleotides outside the gene matches: 8. The CDR3 has 14 amino acids. CDR3 in amino acids: CSVAKRQGADTQYF. The DNA for the CDR3 is TGCAGCGTCGCTAAGAGACAGGGGGCAGATACGCAGTATTTT.

The chain recombines TRBV7-8 with TRBJ2-3; D may be TRBD1 (6 bases). This CDR3 has 14 amino acids. Germline CDR1 is SGHVS and CDR2 is FQNEAQ. V was shortened by 5 bases and J by 6 bases, with 15 bases between the two germline ends. For the CDR3, the DNA is TGTGCCAGCAGCCCACAGGGAGTTTTTGATACGCAGTATTTT. Residues: CASSPQGVFDTQYF.